One sample yielded the 13 T cell receptor beta chains listed below, sequenced in a study of blood T cell repertoires in COVID-19. TCRdb's copy holds only in-frame clones and misses some; the assay was immunoSEQ multiplex PCR. Counted here are roughly 150,000 clones, about four fifths occurring once; the ten biggest clones make up 15% to 20%. Sequencing was done on a sample of PBMCs or T cells enriched from blood (not recorded which). Receptors originate from a man aged 55 to 69 who had recovered from COVID-19.

The chain combines TRBV12-3 or TRBV12-4 with TRBJ2-1, with D perhaps matching TRBD2 (5 bases). Trimming left V 7 bases short and J 3 bases short, with 10 bases between. This CDR3 spans 13 amino acids. CDR3 in DNA: TGTGCCAGCATAAAGGACTTCTACAATGAGCAGTTCTTC. It encodes CASIKDFYNEQFF.

This clone was found a few times. The chain links TRBV9 to TRBJ1-1; 7 bases align to TRBD1. Germline lookup yields CDR1 SGDLS and CDR2 YYNGEE. This CDR3 is 16 amino acids long. V shed 3 bases, J shed 1 base, and the junction held 9 bases outside the gene matches. CDR3: CASSARGDRANTEAFF. As DNA, the CDR3 is TGTGCCAGCAGCGCGAGGGGAGACAGGGCGAACACTGAAGCTTTCTTT.

This sequence joins TRBV28 and TRBJ1-1; maybe TRBD1 (5 bases). The CDR3 runs 12 residues. The germline V gene has CDR1 MDHEN and CDR2 SYDVKM. The germline V and J ends were trimmed by 8 bases and 11 bases, with 18 bases remaining between them. CDR3 sequence: CASHTGRVDAFF. CDR3 DNA: TGTGCCAGCCATACAGGCCGGGTGGATGCTTTCTTT.

This clone has just one count. The chain has TRBV7-8 and TRBJ2-3; 9 nucleotides line up with TRBD2. The CDR3 consists of 14 residues. J lost 3 bases, V lost 3 bases, and 1 base had no gene match. Germline V gene lookup returns CDR1 SGHVS and CDR2 FQNEAQ. CDR3 DNA sequence: TGTGCCAGCAGCTTTAGCGGGAGTACAGATACGCAGTATTTT. It translates to CASSFSGSTDTQYF.

This clone occurred once. This sequence joins TRBV7-2 and TRBJ1-4, with D possibly being TRBD1 (5 bases). This CDR3 region has 15 residues. Trimming left V 5 bases short and J 1 base short, with 11 bases between. The V gene's germline CDR1 is SGHTA and CDR2 FQGNSA. CDR3 residues: CASSPRVGTNEKLFF. The CDR3 DNA follows: TGTGCCAGCAGCCCCAGGGTCGGAACTAATGAAAAACTGTTTTTT.

The V gene is TRBV21-1, the J gene TRBJ2-1; the DNA was not used to check the table's D call, TRBD1. TRBV21-1 corresponds to a pseudogene. This CDR3 contains 18 residues. The CDR3 DNA follows: TGTGCCAGCAGCAATACCAGACAGGGGAGGAAGTCCTACAATGAGCAGTTCTTC. Amino acids: CASSNTRQGRKSYNEQFF.

The rearrangement links TRBV6-4 to TRBJ2-2; TRBD2 matches at 9 bases. The CDR3 totals 16 residues. Looked up from germline, CDR1 is MRHNA and CDR2 is SNTAGT. The V segment lost 3 bases and the J segment 4 bases; nucleotides outside the gene matches: 6. CDR3 amino acids: CASSERRAGGTGELFF. The DNA for the CDR3 is TGTGCCAGCAGTGAGCGGAGAGCGGGGGGCACCGGGGAGCTGTTTTTT.

The rearrangement uses TRBV15 and TRBJ2-5, with 12 nucleotides matching TRBD2. The CDR3 is made up of 16 amino acids. Germline CDR1 and CDR2: LNHNV and YYDKDF (reference sequence). J was trimmed by 5 bases and V by 5 bases; bases with no gene match: 9. The CDR3 spells CATSSRLAGARETQYF. The CDR3 DNA reads TGTGCCACCAGCTCGAGACTAGCGGGAGCACGGGAGACCCAGTACTTC.

The J gene is TRBJ2-7, the V gene TRBV11-3, with D perhaps matching TRBD1 (5 bases). Germline CDR1 SGHNT, CDR2 YENEEA. The CDR3 loop spans 12 amino acids. With 0 bases removed from V and 5 bases from J, the gap between germline ends came to 5 bases. The CDR3 nucleotides are TGTGCCAGCAGCTTAGACAGGGACGAGCAGTACTTC. Translation: CASSLDRDEQYF.

This CDR3 is CSGAGTGYIQYF. The DNA of the CDR3 is TGCAGCGGCGCCGGGACAGGGTACATTCAGTACTTC. This chain links TRBV29-1 with TRBJ2-4, with 9 bases matching TRBD1. CDR1 and CDR2 from the germline V gene are SQVTM and ANQGSEA. The trim removed 7 bases at V and 8 bases at J, leaving 6 bases unmatched. The CDR3 has 12 amino acids. The whole variable domain, filled in from reference TRBV29-1 and TRBJ2-4, reads SAVISQKPSRDICQRGTSLTIQCQVDSQVTMMFWYRQQPGQSLTLIATANQGSEATYESGFVIDKFPISRPNLTFSTLTVSNMSPEDSSIYLCSGAGTGYIQYFGAGTRLSVL.

The chain employs TRBV2 and TRBJ2-3; D is possibly TRBD2 (7 bases). V lost 6 bases and J lost 7, with 20 bases in between. Germline V gene lookup returns CDR1 SNHLY and CDR2 FYNNEI. The length of the CDR3 is 15 residues. The CDR3 coding sequence is TGTGCCAGCAGCGCTGCCAGGGAGGGGGTGAATACGCAGTATTTT. Translating it yields CASSAAREGVNTQYF.

The chain carries TRBV29-1 and TRBJ2-4; tentative D call: TRBD1 (6 bases). The CDR3 runs to 14 residues. Germline-derived CDR1 and CDR2 are SQVTM and ANQGSEA. Trimming left V 7 bases short and J 0 bases short, with 13 bases between. The DNA for the CDR3 is TGCAGCGCCCGGACAGTCCTAGCCAAAAACATTCAGTACTTC. Its protein is CSARTVLAKNIQYF. Variable domain in full (rest from reference TRBV29-1 and TRBJ2-4): SAVISQKPSRDICQRGTSLTIQCQVDSQVTMMFWYRQQPGQSLTLIATANQGSEATYESGFVIDKFPISRPNLTFSTLTVSNMSPEDSSIYLCSARTVLAKNIQYFGAGTRLSVL.

The chain has TRBV7-2 and TRBJ1-6, with a weak D call TRBD1 (5 bases). The CDR3 totals 17 residues. Trimming removed 5 bases from V and 0 bases from J, with 14 bases in between. Germline V gene data show CDR1 as SGHTA and CDR2 as FQGNSA. This CDR3 is CASSPDRRSSYNSPLHF. CDR3 sequence (DNA): TGTGCCAGCAGCCCTGACAGACGAAGCTCCTATAATTCACCCCTCCACTTT. The whole variable domain, filled in from reference TRBV7-2 and TRBJ1-6, reads GAGVSQSPSNKVTEKGKDVELRCDPISGHTALYWYRQSLGQGLEFLIYFQGNSAPDKSGLPSDRFSAERTGGSVSTLTIQRTQQEDSAVYLCASSPDRRSSYNSPLHFGNGTRLTVT.